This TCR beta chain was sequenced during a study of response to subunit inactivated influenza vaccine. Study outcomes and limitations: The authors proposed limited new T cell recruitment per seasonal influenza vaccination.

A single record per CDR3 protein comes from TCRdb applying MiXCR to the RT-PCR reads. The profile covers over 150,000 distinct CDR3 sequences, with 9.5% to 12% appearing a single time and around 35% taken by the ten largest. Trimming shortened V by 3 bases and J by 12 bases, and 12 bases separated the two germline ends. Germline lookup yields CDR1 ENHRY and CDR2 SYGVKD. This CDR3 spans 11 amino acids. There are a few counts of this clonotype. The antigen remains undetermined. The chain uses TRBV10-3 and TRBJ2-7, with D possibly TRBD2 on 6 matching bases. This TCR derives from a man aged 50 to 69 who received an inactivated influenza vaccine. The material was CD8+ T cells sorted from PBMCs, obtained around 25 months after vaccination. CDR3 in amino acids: CAISDRTISYF. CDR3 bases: TGTGCCATCAGTGACCGGACTATTTCGTACTTC.